The entry below gives a single T cell receptor beta chain sequence along with its context. Its antigen is currently unknown. Treg sorting used a CD4+CD25+CD127-/low gate. Study-wide points: Greatest tumor Treg TCR overlap was with tumor naive CD4+ cells. The TCR gene usage of tumor memory CD4+ T cells clustered together with blood and lymph node memory CD4+ cells and with lymph node naive CD4+ cells.

Semi-nested PCR with Nested Universal Primer A followed constant-region reverse priming of full-length variable regions. Each CDR3 protein gets one entry after TCRdb re-called the 5' RACE reads with MiXCR. The table includes about 9,000 distinct CDR3 sequences, more than 40% detected once. Sequencing was performed on Tregs sorted from a lymph node. This receptor was identified in a female donor with breast cancer.

In DNA, the CDR3 is TGTGCCAGCAGTTCCGGGACAGGGGAGTTGTACGAGCAGTACTTC. Its translation is CASSSGTGELYEQYF. The V call is TRBV7-9, the J call TRBJ2-7; TRBD1 matches 10 bases. The CDR3 totals 15 residues. Trimming removed 6 bases from V and 4 bases from J; junction bases left unmatched: 9. Germline loops: CDR1 SEHNR, CDR2 FQNEAQ (reference sequence).